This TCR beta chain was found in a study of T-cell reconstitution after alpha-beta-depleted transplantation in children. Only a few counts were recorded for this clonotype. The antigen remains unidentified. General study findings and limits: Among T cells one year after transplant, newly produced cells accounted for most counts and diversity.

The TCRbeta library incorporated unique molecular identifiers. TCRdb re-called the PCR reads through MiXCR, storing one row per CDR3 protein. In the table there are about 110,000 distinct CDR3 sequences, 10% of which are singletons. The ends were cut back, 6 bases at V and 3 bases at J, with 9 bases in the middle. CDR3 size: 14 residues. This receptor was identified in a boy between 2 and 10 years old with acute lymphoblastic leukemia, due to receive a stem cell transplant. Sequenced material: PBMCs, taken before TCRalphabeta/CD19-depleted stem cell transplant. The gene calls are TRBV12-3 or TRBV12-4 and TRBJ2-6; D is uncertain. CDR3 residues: CASRERGGANVLTF. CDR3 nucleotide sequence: TGTGCCAGCAGGGAGAGAGGTGGGGCCAACGTCCTGACTTTC.